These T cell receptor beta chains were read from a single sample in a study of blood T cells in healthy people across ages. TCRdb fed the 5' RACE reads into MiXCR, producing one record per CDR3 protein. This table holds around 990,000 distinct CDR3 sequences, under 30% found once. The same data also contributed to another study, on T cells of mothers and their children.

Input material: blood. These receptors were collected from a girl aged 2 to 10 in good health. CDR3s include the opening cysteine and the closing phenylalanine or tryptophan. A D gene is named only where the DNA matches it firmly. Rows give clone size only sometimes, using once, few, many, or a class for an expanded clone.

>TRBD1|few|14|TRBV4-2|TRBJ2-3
CASSPGTGGALVDF
TGTGCCAGCAGCCCCGGGACAGGGGGCGCGTTGGTGGATTTT
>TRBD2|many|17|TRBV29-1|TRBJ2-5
CSVENWGTSGTGETQYF
TGCAGCGTTGAAAATTGGGGGACTAGCGGGACTGGTGAGACCCAGTACTTC
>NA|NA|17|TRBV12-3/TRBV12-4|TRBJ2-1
CASSPSGGRVLANEQFF
TGTGCCAGCAGTCCTTCGGGCGGGCGAGTTTTGGCCAACGAGCAGTTCTTC
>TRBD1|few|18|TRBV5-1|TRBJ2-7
CASSWEDGQGALSYEQYF
TGCGCCAGCAGCTGGGAGGACGGACAGGGGGCCTTATCCTACGAGCAGTACTTC
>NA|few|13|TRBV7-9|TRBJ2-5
CASSGGYQETQYF
TGTGCCAGCAGTGGGGGGTACCAAGAGACCCAGTACTTC
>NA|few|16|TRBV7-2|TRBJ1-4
CASSLYNYATNEKLFF
TGTGCCAGCAGCCTATACAACTACGCAACTAATGAAAAACTGTTTTTT
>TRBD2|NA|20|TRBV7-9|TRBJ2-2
CASSSVQRASGSLNTGELFF
TGTGCCAGCAGCTCCGTACAGCGGGCTAGCGGGAGCTTGAACACCGGGGAGCTGTTTTTT
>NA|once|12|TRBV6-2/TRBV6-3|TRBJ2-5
CASSWEVETQYF
TGTGCCAGCAGTTGGGAGGTAGAGACCCAGTACTTC
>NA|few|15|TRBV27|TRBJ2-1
CASSLVGDSYNEQFF
TGTGCCAGCAGTTTGGTCGGGGATTCCTACAATGAGCAGTTCTTC
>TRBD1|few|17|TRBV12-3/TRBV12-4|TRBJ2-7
CASSSLRTGENVYEQYF
TGTGCCAGCAGTTCCCTGCGGACAGGGGAGAATGTCTACGAGCAGTACTTC
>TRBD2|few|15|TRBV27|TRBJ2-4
CASSPGGPRENIQYF
TGTGCCAGCAGCCCGGGGGGACCCCGGGAAAACATTCAGTACTTC
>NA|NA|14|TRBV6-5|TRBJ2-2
CASSSLQWAGELFF
TGTGCCAGCAGTTCCCTCCAGTGGGCCGGGGAGCTGTTTTTT
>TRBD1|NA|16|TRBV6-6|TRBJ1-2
CASSPGQGVWAFGYTF
TGTGCCAGCAGCCCGGGACAGGGAGTTTGGGCATTCGGCTACACCTTC
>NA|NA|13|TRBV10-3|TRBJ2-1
CAISETERNEQFF
TGTGCCATCAGTGAGACGGAAAGAAATGAGCAGTTCTTC
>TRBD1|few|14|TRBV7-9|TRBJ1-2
CASSADRDFYGYTF
TGTGCCAGCAGCGCGGACAGGGACTTCTATGGCTACACCTTC
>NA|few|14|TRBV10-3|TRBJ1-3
CAISESDSGNTIYF
TGTGCCATCAGTGAGTCGGACTCTGGAAACACCATATATTTT
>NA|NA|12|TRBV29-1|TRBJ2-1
CSVGPRYNEQFF
TGCAGCGTCGGCCCGCGGTACAATGAGCAGTTCTTC
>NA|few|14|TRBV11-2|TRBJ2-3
CASTQGGRTDTQYF
TGTGCCAGCACCCAGGGGGGACGCACAGATACGCAGTATTTT
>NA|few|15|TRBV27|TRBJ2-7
CASGGGWGISYEQYF
TGTGCCAGCGGGGGGGGCTGGGGGATTTCCTACGAGCAGTACTTC
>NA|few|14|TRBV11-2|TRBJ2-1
CASSLAGRANEQLF
TGTGCCAGCAGCTTAGCGGGTCGGGCTAATGAGCAGCTCTTC
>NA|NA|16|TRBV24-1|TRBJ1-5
CATSDPRDEGNQPQHF
TGTGCCACCAGTGACCCCCGGGACGAGGGCAATCAGCCCCAGCATTTT
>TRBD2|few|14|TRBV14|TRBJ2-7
CASSHPGGGYEQYF
TGTGCCAGCAGCCACCCGGGAGGTGGGTACGAGCAGTACTTC
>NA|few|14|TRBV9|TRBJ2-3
CASSDGSPPDTQYF
TGTGCCAGCTCCGACGGGTCCCCCCCAGATACGCAGTATTTT
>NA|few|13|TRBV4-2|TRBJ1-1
CASSQVLGTEAFF
TGCGCCAGCAGCCAAGTACTTGGCACTGAAGCTTTCTTT
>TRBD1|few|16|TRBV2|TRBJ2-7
CASSVHKQGTPDEQYF
TGTGCCAGCAGTGTACACAAACAGGGGACCCCCGACGAGCAGTACTTC
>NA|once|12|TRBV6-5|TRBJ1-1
CASSQTPPLAFF
TGTGCCAGCAGCCAAACCCCCCCGCTGGCTTTCTTT
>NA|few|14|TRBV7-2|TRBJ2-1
CASSFLTPGSEQFF
TGTGCCAGCAGCTTCCTCACCCCAGGGTCTGAGCAGTTCTTC
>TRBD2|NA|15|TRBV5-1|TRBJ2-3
CASNPGREGTDTQYF
TGCGCCAGCAATCCGGGACGGGAGGGCACAGATACGCAGTATTTT
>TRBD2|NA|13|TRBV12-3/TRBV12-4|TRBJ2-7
CASTSAGPREQYF
TGTGCCAGCACCTCAGCGGGACCCCGCGAGCAGTACTTC
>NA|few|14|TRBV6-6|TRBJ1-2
CASSSIQETYGYTF
TGTGCCAGCAGTTCCATCCAGGAGACCTATGGCTACACCTTC
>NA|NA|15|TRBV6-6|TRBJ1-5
CASSHGADSNQPQHF
TGTGCCAGCAGCCACGGGGCAGATAGCAATCAGCCCCAGCATTTT
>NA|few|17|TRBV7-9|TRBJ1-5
CASSFGGMGYSNQPQHF
TGTGCCAGCAGCTTCGGAGGAATGGGATATAGCAATCAGCCCCAGCATTTT
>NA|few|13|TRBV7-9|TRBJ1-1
CASSDDRPPEAFF
TGTGCCAGCAGCGATGACAGGCCCCCTGAAGCTTTCTTT
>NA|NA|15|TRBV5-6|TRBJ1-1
CASSLVGGRDTEAFF
TGTGCCAGCAGCTTGGTTGGGGGGCGGGACACTGAAGCTTTCTTT
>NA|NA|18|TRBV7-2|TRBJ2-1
CASIPTERDTYPYNEQFF
TGTGCCAGCATCCCAACAGAAAGGGATACGTACCCCTACAATGAGCAGTTCTTC
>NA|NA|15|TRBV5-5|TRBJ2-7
CASTFGPGESYEQYF
TGTGCCAGCACCTTTGGTCCGGGAGAAAGCTACGAGCAGTACTTC
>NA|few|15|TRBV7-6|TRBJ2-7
CASSLAGMGSYEQYF
TGTGCCAGCAGCTTAGCCGGGATGGGCTCCTACGAGCAGTACTTC
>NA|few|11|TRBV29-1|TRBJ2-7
CSVGSSNEQYF
TGCAGCGTTGGGTCGAGTAACGAGCAGTACTTC
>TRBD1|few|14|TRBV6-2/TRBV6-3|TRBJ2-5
CASSRDRALETQYF
TGTGCCAGCAGCCGGGACAGGGCTTTGGAGACCCAGTACTTC
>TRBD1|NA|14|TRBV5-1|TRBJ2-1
CASTLTGGRDEQFF
TGCGCCAGCACCCTGACAGGGGGCAGGGATGAGCAGTTCTTC
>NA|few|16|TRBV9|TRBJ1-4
CASSVGPAGSLGKLFF
TGTGCCAGCAGCGTAGGTCCCGCAGGTTCGCTTGGAAAACTGTTTTTT
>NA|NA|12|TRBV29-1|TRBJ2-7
CSVGEQGSEQYF
TGCAGCGTTGGGGAACAGGGTTCCGAGCAGTACTTC
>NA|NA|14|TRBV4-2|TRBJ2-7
CASSQDLQIYEQYF
TGTGCCAGTAGCCAAGATTTGCAGATATACGAGCAGTACTTC
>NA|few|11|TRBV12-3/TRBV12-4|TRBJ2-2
CASTLRRELFF
TGTGCCAGCACTTTGAGACGGGAGCTGTTTTTT
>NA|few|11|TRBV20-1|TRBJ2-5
CSAKRGETQYF
TGCAGTGCAAAGAGGGGGGAGACCCAGTACTTC
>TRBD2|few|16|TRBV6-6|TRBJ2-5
CASSYVARAGEETQYF
TGTGCCAGCAGTTACGTAGCCCGAGCGGGGGAAGAGACCCAGTACTTC